These 21 T cell receptor beta chains were all obtained from the same sample, sequenced in a study of cytomegalovirus exposure and HLA in healthy donors. Amplification used 60 Vbeta primers and 13 Jbeta primers. Data came from immunoSEQ multiplex PCR; TCRdb stores just in-frame clones and leaves some out. The sample lists about 130,000 clones, about 81% occurring once. The sample consisted of PBMCs. Source of these receptors: a woman in her 30s in good health and CMV-seronegative.

In this sample, this clone turned up a few times. The gene calls are TRBV9 and TRBJ2-7; 8 positions match TRBD1. The CDR3 has 15 amino acids. V lost 0 bases to trimming and J lost 0 bases; unmatched junction nucleotides: 2. Germline V gene lookup returns CDR1 SGDLS and CDR2 YYNGEE. This CDR3 is CASSVGQGNSYEQYF. The CDR3 bases are TGTGCCAGCAGCGTAGGACAGGGGAACTCCTACGAGCAGTACTTC.

This clone has a handful of counts. This sample also contains other DNA sequences that code for the same CDR3. The chain joins TRBV7-9 to TRBJ2-5, with D possibly TRBD2 on 5 matching bases. Germline V gene lookup returns CDR1 SEHNR and CDR2 FQNEAQ (reference sequence). V gave up 5 bases and J gave up 4 bases, with 11 bases separating them. The CDR3 length is 13 residues. The CDR3 loop is CASSPRGPETQYF. The CDR3 bases are TGTGCCAGCAGCCCTAGAGGGCCAGAGACCCAGTACTTC.

The rearrangement joins TRBV5-1 to TRBJ2-2; a possible D gene is TRBD2 (5 bases). This CDR3 is built from 14 residues. Trimming stripped 0 bases from V and 8 bases from J, with 11 bases between. Germline-derived CDR1 and CDR2 are SGHRS and YFSETQ. The CDR3 DNA is TGCGCCAGCAGCTTGGCGGGGTCTTCTGGGGAGCTGTTTTTT. It yields the protein CASSLAGSSGELFF.

The chain links TRBV19 to TRBJ2-5, with D hard to call. This CDR3 contains 13 residues. CDR1 LNHDA and CDR2 SQIVND come from the germline V gene (reference sequence). V was trimmed by 2 bases and J by 4 bases, leaving 8 bases between them. The CDR3: CASSIYSSETQYF. DNA for the CDR3: TGTGCCAGTAGTATATACAGCTCAGAGACCCAGTACTTC.

The V and J genes are TRBV5-1 and TRBJ1-2; D not resolved. The CDR3 totals 13 residues. Germline CDR1 is SGHRS and CDR2 is YFSETQ. The V and J ends lost 0 bases and 5 bases respectively, with 8 bases between them. The chain's CDR3 is CASSLDGEYGYTF. CDR3 sequence (DNA): TGCGCCAGCAGCTTGGACGGAGAATATGGCTACACCTTC.

The chain uses TRBV18 and TRBJ2-4, with 11 positions matching TRBD2. Germline loops: CDR1 KGHSH, CDR2 LQKENI. The V gene end was trimmed by 5 bases and the J gene end by 6 bases; junction bases not matched to a gene: 9. This CDR3 region has 16 residues. The CDR3 protein is CASSSEGLAVGNIQYF. CDR3 nucleotides: TGTGCCAGCTCATCCGAGGGACTAGCGGTGGGAAACATTCAGTACTTC.

The sample holds one count of this clone. This chain connects TRBV5-1 to TRBJ2-1; 10 bases are shared with TRBD2. The CDR3 runs 15 residues. Trimming at V came to 10 bases and at J to 6 bases, leaving 13 bases not matched to a gene. Germline V gene lookup returns CDR1 SGHRS and CDR2 YFSETQ. DNA of the CDR3: TGCGCCGGTAAAGAGGGGACTAGCGATCTCAATGAGCAGTTCTTC. Its protein product is CAGKEGTSDLNEQFF.

The V call is TRBV7-6, the J call TRBJ1-2; tentatively, D is TRBD1 (6 bases). The V end lost 1 base, the J end lost 7 bases, and 13 bases lay between the germline ends. This CDR3 is built from 14 residues. Germline V lookup: CDR1 SGHVS, CDR2 FNYEAQ. In nucleotides, the CDR3 is TGTGCCAGCAGCTTAGATGGGACAACCACTGGCTACACCTTC. It codes for CASSLDGTTTGYTF.

The chain recombines TRBV5-1 with TRBJ2-3; TRBD2 agrees at 7 bases. The V and J ends lost 4 bases and 6 bases, in that order; junction bases with no gene match: 11. Germline CDR1 reads SGHRS; CDR2 reads YFSETQ. This CDR3 comprises 15 residues. CDR3: CASSPGGPLSDTQYF. For the CDR3, the DNA is TGCGCCAGCAGCCCGGGGGGTCCCCTCTCTGATACGCAGTATTTT.

The CDR3 here is CATSRAGVGYTF. The CDR3 DNA is TGTGCCACCAGCAGAGCGGGGGTAGGCTACACCTTC. This sequence joins TRBV15 and TRBJ1-2, with D perhaps matching TRBD1 (5 bases). The germline V gene encodes CDR1 LNHNV and CDR2 YYDKDF (reference sequence). The CDR3 is 12 amino acids. Deletions cut 1 base from V and 8 bases from J, with 8 bases between.

The DNA of the CDR3 is TGTGCCAGCAGTTTCGGGGGAGCGGGAGGCTACGAGCAGTACTTC. This gives the protein CASSFGGAGGYEQYF. This chain links TRBV27 with TRBJ2-7, with TRBD2 matching over 9 bases. Trimming took 3 bases from V and 3 from J; bases not matched to a gene: 6. The CDR3 totals 15 residues. The V gene's germline CDR1 is MNHEY and CDR2 SMNVEV (reference sequence).

The CDR3 DNA sequence: TGCGCCAGCAGCATCCGACAGGCTAGGAACACAGATACGCAGTATTTT. Translation gives CASSIRQARNTDTQYF. This chain connects TRBV5-1 to TRBJ2-3; D possibly corresponds to TRBD1 (6 bases). This CDR3 contains 16 residues. Trimming took 4 bases from V and 2 from J, leaving 17 bases between them. From germline, CDR1 is SGHRS and CDR2 YFSETQ.

The rearrangement joins TRBV18 to TRBJ1-2; 9 bases are shared with TRBD1. The ends lost 3 bases at V and 8 bases at J; junction bases unmatched: 4. Germline V lookup: CDR1 KGHSH, CDR2 LQKENI. CDR3 size: 13 residues. This chain's CDR3 is CASSPGQGVGYTF. The CDR3 DNA follows: TGTGCCAGCTCACCGGGACAGGGAGTGGGCTACACCTTC. Complete variable domain (other parts from reference TRBV18 and TRBJ1-2): NAGVMQNPRHLVRRRGQEARLRCSPMKGHSHVYWYRQLPEEGLKFMVYLQKENIIDESGMPKERFSAEFPKEGPSILRIQQVVRGDSAAYFCASSPGQGVGYTFGSGTRLTVV.

The chain links TRBV29-1 to TRBJ2-5, with D unresolved. CDR1 and CDR2 from the germline V gene are SQVTM and ANQGSEA. The V and J ends lost 2 bases and 2 bases respectively, with 6 bases between them. This CDR3 contains 12 residues. The CDR3 loop is CSVEQNQETQYF. The DNA of the CDR3 is TGCAGCGTTGAACAGAATCAAGAGACCCAGTACTTC.

This clone was detected once. Relative to the germline gene, one junction end is altered; a read error may explain this. The chain is built from TRBV19 and TRBJ2-3, with a tentative D call TRBD2 (5 bases). Germline V gives CDR1 LNHDA, CDR2 SQIVND (reference sequence). This CDR3 region has 13 residues. The CDR3 coding sequence is TGTGCCGGTAGTATAGGGAGAGCAGATACGCAGTATTTT. As protein: CAGSIGRADTQYF.

Regarding this clone: Germline and junction disagree at one end, which may indicate a read error. The gene calls are TRBV19 and TRBJ1-2; no firm D call. The CDR3 sequence is 11 residues long. CDR1 is LNHDA, CDR2 SQIVND, per germline (reference sequence). CDR3 DNA sequence: TGTGCCAGTTCCGACAACTTTGGCTACACCTTC. Amino acids: CASSDNFGYTF.

The chain links TRBV27 to TRBJ2-7; D possibly corresponds to TRBD2 (5 bases). V lost 2 bases and J 7 bases, leaving 18 bases between the germline ends. The CDR3 is made up of 15 amino acids. The germline CDR1 and CDR2 sequences are MNHEY and SMNVEV (reference sequence). CDR3 sequence reads: CASSLVEGSFGEQYF. In DNA form, the CDR3 reads TGTGCCAGCAGTTTAGTCGAGGGTTCCTTCGGGGAGCAGTACTTC.

The rearrangement links TRBV28 to TRBJ1-5, with a tentative D call TRBD1 (5 bases). Trimming stripped 10 bases from V and 4 bases from J, with 17 bases between. The CDR3 contains 14 residues. Per germline, CDR1 MDHEN and CDR2 SYDVKM. The CDR3 DNA reads TGTGCCACCCGGGTCAGGGCCCCTAATCAGCCCCAGCATTTT. It translates to CATRVRAPNQPQHF.

This clone was found a few times. DNA of the CDR3: TGTGCCAGCAGGGGACAGGCTAACTATGGCTACACCTTC. It is translated as CASRGQANYGYTF. The gene calls are TRBV2 and TRBJ1-2; TRBD1 agrees at 8 bases. Germline values: CDR1 SNHLY, CDR2 FYNNEI. Trimming at V came to 6 bases and at J to 0 bases, leaving 0 bases not matched to a gene. CDR3 length: 13 residues.

The gene calls are TRBV5-1 and TRBJ2-5, with 8 positions matching TRBD2. Per germline, CDR1 SGHRS and CDR2 YFSETQ. The CDR3 covers 15 residues. The trim removed 0 bases at V and 5 bases at J, leaving 6 bases unmatched. The CDR3 DNA follows: TGCGCCAGCAGCTTGGTAGCGGGGCGGACGGAGACCCAGTACTTC. Translating it yields CASSLVAGRTETQYF.

The genes are TRBV28 and TRBJ1-2; weak D call: TRBD1 (6 bases). Per the germline V gene, CDR1 is MDHEN and CDR2 is SYDVKM. The CDR3 consists of 14 residues. The germline V and J ends were trimmed by 2 bases and 8 bases, with 15 bases remaining between them. Here the CDR3 reads CASSLGTRGGGYTF. The DNA of the CDR3 is TGTGCCAGCAGTTTAGGCACGAGGGGGGGAGGCTACACCTTC.